Listed here are 4 T cell receptor beta chains from one sample, sequenced in a study of blood T cell repertoires in COVID-19. The repertoire was sequenced with immunoSEQ multiplex PCR; TCRdb's copy has only in-frame clones and lacks some. The sample lists under 300,000 clones; around 90% were seen once. Sequencing was performed on peripheral blood. The receptors come from a woman aged 25 to 45 with acute or convalescent COVID-19.

The chain is built from TRBV19 and TRBJ2-3; the D is unclear. CDR1 is LNHDA and CDR2 is SQIVND in the germline V gene (reference sequence). This CDR3 is built from 13 residues. With 1 base removed from V and 8 bases from J, the gap between germline ends came to 10 bases. The CDR3 sequence: CASSIGGEATQYF. As DNA, the CDR3 is TGTGCCAGTAGTATAGGTGGAGAGGCTACGCAGTATTTT.

This chain connects TRBV11-2 to TRBJ1-4, with D unclear. The V gene lost 1 base and the J gene lost 0 bases, with 6 bases spanning the gap. The CDR3 runs to 15 residues. Germline values: CDR1 SGHAT, CDR2 FQNNGV. The CDR3 loop is CASSLVQSTNEKLFF. The CDR3 region has the DNA TGTGCCAGCAGCTTAGTACAGTCAACTAATGAAAAACTGTTTTTT. The variable domain in full, with the rest retrieved from reference TRBV11-2 and TRBJ1-4, is EAGVAQSPRYKIIEKRQSVAFWCNPISGHATLYWYQQILGQGPKLLIQFQNNGVVDDSQLPKDRFSAERLKGVDSTLKIQPAKLEDSAVYLCASSLVQSTNEKLFFGSGTQLSVL.

The rearrangement joins TRBV24-1 to TRBJ2-1, with a weak D call TRBD1 (5 bases). Trimming cost V 5 bases and J 14 bases, with 18 bases left between them. The germline V gene encodes CDR1 KGHDR and CDR2 SFDVKD. This CDR3 has 13 residues. The DNA of the CDR3 is TGTGCCACCAGTGTCTCTCTCGCAGGGCGGAAGTTCTTC. Amino acid sequence: CATSVSLAGRKFF.

The CDR3 coding sequence is TGTGCCAGCAGTGAAAGGTCGTGGGGGGAAGGCTATGGCTACACCTTC. Translated, it gives CASSERSWGEGYGYTF. This chain links TRBV2 with TRBJ1-2; maybe TRBD1 (5 bases). Trimming shortened V by 2 bases and J by 4 bases, and 17 bases separated the two germline ends. In germline, CDR1 is SNHLY, CDR2 FYNNEI. This CDR3 has 16 amino acids.